Detailed here is one TCR beta chain. Assay used: immunoSEQ multiplex PCR; TCRdb lists only in-frame clones, some missing. The table includes fewer than 250,000 clones, 70% to 85% detected once. This record comes from a study of blood T cell repertoires in COVID-19. After removal of 0 bases from V and 6 bases from J, the junction contained 4 bases not matched to a gene. Germline CDR1 is LGHDT and CDR2 is YNNKEL (reference sequence). The CDR3 loop spans 14 amino acids. Sequenced input: peripheral blood. J is TRBJ1-1 and V is TRBV3-1 (or the pseudogene TRBV3-2); 7 nucleotides match TRBD1. The clonotype originates from a woman aged 50 to 60 with acute or convalescent COVID-19. In DNA form, the CDR3 reads TGTGCCAGCAGCCAAGATAACACAGGGGCTGAAGCTTTCTTT. Encoded protein: CASSQDNTGAEAFF.